These 17 T cell receptor beta chains originate from one sample sequenced in a study of blood T cell repertoires in COVID-19. Some clones are missing from TCRdb's copy, which holds only in-frame ones; the method was immunoSEQ multiplex PCR. The data contain 200,000 to 300,000 clones, 81% of them singletons. The sequenced material came from peripheral blood. The receptor set was obtained from a woman older than 75 with COVID-19, enrolled during active disease.

The V gene is TRBV25-1, the J gene TRBJ1-1; 8 bases match TRBD1. CDR1 is MGHDK and CDR2 is SYGVNS in the germline V gene. The CDR3 totals 14 residues. The V and J ends lost 3 bases and 7 bases, in that order; junction bases with no gene match: 7. As DNA, the CDR3 is TGTGCCAGCAGTGATGGACAGGGCTTAAGTGAAGCTTTCTTT. Protein: CASSDGQGLSEAFF.

This clone occurred a few times. The J gene is TRBJ1-5, the V gene TRBV5-6; TRBD1 is a possible D gene (5 bases). The CDR3 is 18 residues long. The germline CDR1 and CDR2 sequences are SGHDT and YYEEEE. Trimming removed 0 bases at V and 3 bases at J, with 19 bases between. This chain's CDR3 is CASSLARGHQASNQPQHF. CDR3 sequence (DNA): TGTGCCAGCAGCTTGGCCCGAGGACACCAAGCTTCCAATCAGCCCCAGCATTTT.

This sequence joins TRBV3-1 (or the pseudogene TRBV3-2) and TRBJ1-2; 8 bases are a match to TRBD1. This CDR3 has 14 amino acids. V lost 3 bases and J lost 6; bases outside the gene matches: 6. CDR1 LGHDT and CDR2 YNNKEL come from the germline V gene (reference sequence). In DNA form, the CDR3 reads TGTGCCAGCAGCCATGGACAGGGACGACATGGCTACACCTTC. This codes for CASSHGQGRHGYTF.

This chain uses TRBV6-4 with TRBJ1-2, with a tentative D call TRBD1 (6 bases). Trimming pared 6 bases from V and 1 base from J, leaving 12 bases between. The CDR3 totals 14 residues. Per germline, CDR1 MRHNA and CDR2 SNTAGT. CDR3 amino acids: CASRPDSLNYGYTF. CDR3 DNA: TGTGCCAGCAGACCGGACAGTCTTAACTATGGCTACACCTTC.

The genes are TRBV2 and TRBJ1-2, with 9 bases that match TRBD1. CDR1 and CDR2 from the germline V gene are SNHLY and FYNNEI. This CDR3 comprises 12 residues. V gave up 8 bases and J gave up 7 bases; unmatched junction bases: 5. CDR3 DNA sequence: TGTGCCAGCGTGGGACAGGGAACTGGCTACACCTTC. It codes for CASVGQGTGYTF. The entire variable domain, with the rest obtained from reference TRBV2 and TRBJ1-2, is as follows: EPEVTQTPSHQVTQMGQEVILRCVPISNHLYFYWYRQILGQKVEFLVSFYNNEISEKSEIFDDQFSVERPDGSNFTLKIRSTKLEDSAMYFCASVGQGTGYTFGSGTRLTVV.

This chain connects TRBV11-2 to TRBJ2-3, with TRBD2 identical over 8 bases. The CDR3 is 17 amino acids. Germline V gene data show CDR1 as SGHAT and CDR2 as FQNNGV. Trimming at V came to 3 bases and at J to 4 bases, leaving 12 bases not matched to a gene. CDR3 sequence reads: CASSFPRVAGSSDTQYF. The CDR3 DNA is TGTGCCAGCAGCTTCCCCCGGGTAGCGGGATCCTCAGATACGCAGTATTTT. The variable domain in full, with the rest retrieved from reference TRBV11-2 and TRBJ2-3, is EAGVAQSPRYKIIEKRQSVAFWCNPISGHATLYWYQQILGQGPKLLIQFQNNGVVDDSQLPKDRFSAERLKGVDSTLKIQPAKLEDSAVYLCASSFPRVAGSSDTQYFGPGTRLTVL.

The genes are TRBV27 and TRBJ1-3; D might be TRBD1 (5 bases). The CDR3 consists of 16 residues. The germline V gene encodes CDR1 MNHEY and CDR2 SMNVEV (reference sequence). V dropped 5 bases and J dropped 1 base, with 15 bases sitting between them. The CDR3 nucleotides are TGTGCCAGCAGTCTCGGGGGATTTCGATCTGGAAACACCATATATTTT. Protein sequence: CASSLGGFRSGNTIYF.

The V and J genes are TRBV5-1 and TRBJ2-2, with a possible D match to TRBD2 (5 bases). Germline assignment: CDR1 SGHRS and CDR2 YFSETQ. V was clipped by 0 bases and J by 6 bases, with 9 bases between them. This CDR3 comprises 14 residues. CDR3 sequence reads: CASSLVAGAGELFF. The DNA for the CDR3 is TGCGCCAGCAGCTTGGTTGCGGGTGCCGGGGAGCTGTTTTTT. Complete variable domain (other parts from reference TRBV5-1 and TRBJ2-2): KAGVTQTPRYLIKTRGQQVTLSCSPISGHRSVSWYQQTPGQGLQFLFEYFSETQRNKGNFPGRFSGRQFSNSRSEMNVSTLELGDSALYLCASSLVAGAGELFFGEGSRLTVL.

The chain has TRBV27 and TRBJ2-5; 8 positions match TRBD1. The germline CDR1 and CDR2 sequences are MNHEY and SMNVEV (reference sequence). This CDR3 has 13 amino acids. The V and J ends lost 5 bases and 5 bases, in that order; junction bases with no gene match: 4. In DNA form, the CDR3 reads TGTGCCAGCAGTCGCAGACAGGGGGAGACCCAGTACTTC. Translated, it gives CASSRRQGETQYF.

The gene calls are TRBV6-8 and TRBJ2-3, with 9 bases matching TRBD2. V was clipped by 0 bases and J by 4 bases; unmatched bases: 20. The CDR3 sequence is 21 residues long. Looked up from germline, CDR1 is MNHGY and CDR2 is SAAAGT. In DNA form, the CDR3 reads TGTGCCAGCAGTTACTCGAAGGAAAGCGGGGGGACGACGCCAGGTTCAGATACGCAGTATTTT. Amino acid sequence: CASSYSKESGGTTPGSDTQYF.

The V and J genes are TRBV28 and TRBJ1-2; possibly TRBD1 for D (6 bases). V lost 5 bases, J lost 5 bases, and 18 bases lay in between. CDR1 MDHEN and CDR2 SYDVKM come from the germline V gene. The CDR3 length is 15 residues. The CDR3 region has the DNA TGTGCCAGCAGTAGCCCAGGGGCAGGGCCATATGGCTACACCTTC. This translates into CASSSPGAGPYGYTF.

There are a few counts of this clone. The J gene is TRBJ2-1, the V gene TRBV6-5, with 10 nucleotides matching TRBD2. The CDR3 sequence is 15 residues long. V lost 3 bases to trimming and J lost 7 bases; unmatched junction nucleotides: 6. Germline V gene sequence: CDR1 MNHEY, CDR2 SVGAGI. The CDR3 loop reads CASSYRGLADNEQFF. The CDR3 DNA is TGTGCCAGCAGTTATAGAGGACTAGCGGATAATGAGCAGTTCTTC.

This clone was counted a single time. The chain links TRBV2 to TRBJ1-4; D remains ambiguous. V gave up 5 bases and J gave up 0 bases, with 4 bases separating them. From germline, CDR1 is SNHLY and CDR2 FYNNEI. This CDR3 contains 13 residues. The CDR3 reads CASSRATNEKLFF. In nucleotides, the CDR3 is TGTGCCAGCAGTCGTGCAACTAATGAAAAACTGTTTTTT.

V usage is TRBV10-2 and J usage is TRBJ1-1; D remains ambiguous. In germline, CDR1 is WSHSY, CDR2 SAAADI. The CDR3 consists of 13 residues. The V end lost 5 bases, the J end lost 5 bases, and 12 bases lay between the germline ends. The CDR3 sequence is CASSLMAGTEAFF. The DNA for the CDR3 is TGCGCCAGCAGTTTAATGGCGGGGACTGAAGCTTTCTTT.

This clone has just one count. V is TRBV19 and J is TRBJ1-1; 12 positions agree with TRBD1. Germline CDR1 reads LNHDA; CDR2 reads SQIVND (reference sequence). J lost 5 bases, V lost 6 bases, and 7 bases had no gene match. CDR3 length equals 15 residues. The CDR3 spells CASSSGQGAVTEAFF. As DNA, the CDR3 is TGTGCCAGTAGCTCGGGACAGGGGGCCGTAACTGAAGCTTTCTTT.

The chain carries TRBV6-2 or TRBV6-3 and TRBJ2-5, with 10 bases fitting TRBD2. CDR3 size: 17 residues. The V and J ends lost 2 bases and 4 bases, in that order; junction bases with no gene match: 10. Germline values: CDR1 MNHEY, CDR2 SVGEGT. The CDR3 nucleotides read TGTGCCAGCAGTTACAGTTTGGCTAGCGGGAGTGTAGAGACCCAGTACTTC. Translation: CASSYSLASGSVETQYF.

This chain joins TRBV5-1 and TRBJ1-1; D is unresolved. Germline CDR1 is SGHRS and CDR2 is YFSETQ. The CDR3 runs 16 residues. V shed 0 bases and J shed 1 base, with 13 bases lying between them. The CDR3 DNA is TGCGCCAGCAGCTTGGCCGCGGGTTTGGGGAACACTGAAGCTTTCTTT. It codes for CASSLAAGLGNTEAFF.